The rows below give T cell receptor beta chains drawn from one sample of a study of blood T cell repertoires in COVID-19. Sequencing was performed with immunoSEQ multiplex PCR; in TCRdb, only in-frame clones are kept and a portion is missing. The data contain 450,000 or so clones, roughly 87% of them singletons. Sample: PBMCs or T cells enriched from blood (not recorded which). These TCRs come from a young man who had recovered from COVID-19. Both conserved end residues are part of each CDR3. Fields, in order: J gene, D gene, clone size, V gene, CDR3 protein, CDR3 DNA. A D gene is named only where the DNA matches it firmly. Expanded clones get a size class; other rows say once, few or many, or leave the size out.

TRBJ1-6,NA,NA,TRBV11-3,CASRNRETLHF,TGTGCCAGCAGGAACCGGGAAACCCTCCACTTT
TRBJ1-2,NA,NA,TRBV15,CATSRVIGGDGYTF,TGTGCCACCAGCAGAGTGATAGGGGGGGATGGCTACACCTTC
TRBJ2-5,NA,NA,TRBV4-1,CASSQEDRGWETQYF,TGCGCCAGCAGCCAAGAAGACCGGGGATGGGAGACCCAGTACTTC
TRBJ2-1,NA,NA,TRBV7-2,CASKLARENNEQFF,TGTGCCAGCAAACTAGCTCGGGAGAACAATGAGCAGTTCTTC
TRBJ1-2,TRBD1,NA,TRBV11-2,CASSPPVTGEIPYTF,TGTGCCAGCAGCCCCCCTGTGACAGGGGAGATCCCCTACACCTTC
TRBJ1-2,NA,NA,TRBV5-4,CASSFDQGPYGYTF,TGTGCCAGCAGTTTTGATCAGGGGCCCTATGGCTACACCTTC
TRBJ2-2,NA,NA,TRBV18,CASSLGQNTGELFF,TGTGCCAGCTCACTGGGCCAGAACACCGGGGAGCTGTTTTTT
TRBJ2-6,TRBD2,once,TRBV5-4,CASSLGLAGAVGANVLTF,TGTGCCAGCAGCTTGGGCCTAGCGGGAGCGGTAGGGGCCAACGTCCTGACTTTC
TRBJ1-1,NA,NA,TRBV30,CAWTQGNTEAFF,TGTGCCTGGACCCAGGGGAACACTGAAGCTTTCTTT
TRBJ2-7,TRBD1,NA,TRBV27,CASAGDRGVYEQYF,TGTGCCAGCGCTGGTGACAGGGGAGTTTACGAGCAGTACTTC
TRBJ2-1,NA,NA,TRBV12-3/TRBV12-4,CASSRPRGEQFF,TGTGCCAGCAGTCGACCACGGGGGGAGCAGTTCTTC
TRBJ1-6,NA,few,TRBV18,CASSLQVRDSPLHF,TGTGCCAGCTCATTACAGGTCCGGGATTCACCCCTCCACTTT
TRBJ1-5,TRBD1,NA,TRBV4-1,CASSQRGQADQPQHF,TGCGCCAGCAGCCAGAGGGGACAGGCCGATCAGCCCCAGCATTTT
TRBJ1-2,TRBD1,few,TRBV3-1/TRBV3-2,CASSQASGQANYGYTF,TGTGCCAGCAGCCAAGCCTCGGGACAGGCCAACTATGGCTACACCTTC
TRBJ2-5,NA,NA,TRBV5-1,CASSMGGRETQYF,TGCGCCAGCAGCATGGGGGGCCGGGAGACCCAGTACTTC
TRBJ1-1,NA,once,TRBV6-5,CASSSRGSNTEAFF,TGTGCCAGCAGCTCCCGAGGGTCGAACACTGAAGCTTTCTTT
TRBJ2-2,NA,NA,TRBV4-2,CASSQGALGPGTGELFF,TGTGCCAGCAGCCAAGGGGCCCTCGGCCCGGGGACCGGGGAGCTGTTTTTT
TRBJ2-7,TRBD2,NA,TRBV19,CASSIAGAGAYEQYF,TGTGCCAGTAGTATAGCGGGAGCGGGAGCCTACGAGCAGTACTTC
TRBJ2-1,NA,NA,TRBV5-1,CASEAFSNEQFF,TGCGCCAGCGAAGCCTTCTCCAATGAGCAGTTCTTC
TRBJ1-2,NA,once,TRBV7-9,CASSLVPSRNGYTF,TGTGCCAGCAGCTTAGTCCCTTCGAGGAATGGCTACACCTTC
TRBJ1-5,TRBD1,NA,TRBV5-6,CASSSWTGRQPQHF,TGTGCCAGCAGCTCCTGGACAGGGCGACAGCCCCAGCATTTT
TRBJ2-2,NA,NA,TRBV19,CASSIVDFNTGELFF,TGTGCCAGTAGTATAGTCGACTTTAACACCGGGGAGCTGTTTTTT
TRBJ1-1,NA,NA,TRBV19,CASSMWLNTEAFF,TGTGCCAGTAGTATGTGGCTGAACACTGAAGCTTTCTTT
TRBJ1-5,NA,NA,TRBV28,CASSFSSNQPQHF,TGTGCCAGCAGTTTTTCTTCCAATCAGCCCCAGCATTTT
TRBJ2-1,NA,NA,TRBV7-8,CASSFYGGNEQFF,TGTGCCAGCAGCTTCTATGGGGGGAATGAGCAGTTCTTC
TRBJ2-1,TRBD2,NA,TRBV3-1/TRBV3-2,CASSQDLGTSGRAGNEQFF,TGTGCCAGCAGCCAAGATCTGGGGACTAGCGGGAGGGCGGGTAATGAGCAGTTCTTC
TRBJ2-1,TRBD1,NA,TRBV27,CASSRGQIYNEQFF,TGTGCCAGCAGTAGGGGACAGATATACAATGAGCAGTTCTTC
TRBJ1-2,TRBD1,NA,TRBV30,CAWKSGARDRDLHGYTF,TGTGCCTGGAAGTCTGGAGCGCGAGACAGGGATCTTCATGGCTACACCTTC
TRBJ1-3,NA,NA,TRBV2,CASSETVPASGNTIYF,TGTGCCAGCAGTGAAACAGTTCCAGCCTCTGGAAACACCATATATTTT
TRBJ2-5,NA,once,TRBV7-9,CASTPVAEYQETQYF,TGTGCCAGCACCCCGGTAGCGGAGTACCAAGAGACCCAGTACTTC
TRBJ2-7,NA,NA,TRBV7-9,CASSQLSSYEQYF,TGTGCCAGCAGCCAACTATCTTCCTACGAGCAGTACTTC
TRBJ1-2,NA,once,TRBV19,CASSTPGLADYGYTF,TGTGCCAGTAGTACCCCGGGACTCGCGGACTATGGCTACACCTTC
TRBJ1-1,NA,NA,TRBV6-5,CASSNRVNTEAFF,TGTGCCAGCAGTAACCGGGTGAACACTGAAGCTTTCTTT
TRBJ2-3,NA,NA,TRBV2,CASSGELATQYF,TGTGCCAGCAGTGGGGAGCTAGCTACGCAGTATTTT
TRBJ2-2,NA,NA,TRBV7-2,CASSLGRIVTGELFF,TGTGCCAGCAGCTTAGGGAGGATTGTGACCGGGGAGCTGTTTTTT
TRBJ2-1,NA,NA,TRBV15,CATSRDWREQFF,TGTGCCACCAGCAGAGATTGGAGGGAGCAGTTCTTC
TRBJ2-7,NA,NA,TRBV5-1,CASSLGAGVDYEQYF,TGCGCCAGCAGCTTGGGGGCCGGGGTGGATTACGAGCAGTACTTC
TRBJ2-3,NA,NA,TRBV28,CASSLSGSTDTQYF,TGTGCCAGCAGTTTATCCGGGTCCACAGATACGCAGTATTTT
TRBJ2-2,TRBD1,NA,TRBV6-5,CASSLQSGGDGELFF,TGTGCCAGCAGCCTCCAGTCAGGGGGCGACGGGGAGCTGTTTTTT
TRBJ1-3,TRBD1,NA,TRBV6-1,CASSDRQGSSGNTIYF,TGTGCCAGCAGTGATCGACAGGGTTCGTCTGGAAACACCATATATTTT
TRBJ2-1,TRBD2,NA,TRBV7-3,CASSSGTSEYNEQFF,TGTGCCAGCAGCTCCGGGACTAGTGAATACAATGAGCAGTTCTTC
TRBJ2-2,NA,NA,TRBV3-1/TRBV3-2,CASRPDRDTGELFF,TGTGCCAGCAGACCCGACAGAGATACCGGGGAGCTGTTTTTT
TRBJ1-3,TRBD1,NA,TRBV6-5,CASTWTGDGNTIYF,TGTGCCAGCACCTGGACAGGGGACGGAAACACCATATATTTT
TRBJ1-1,NA,NA,TRBV7-3,CASSPGTKNTEAFF,TGTGCCAGCAGCCCCGGGACAAAGAACACTGAAGCTTTCTTT
TRBJ2-3,NA,NA,TRBV28,CASCLFRTDTQYF,TGTGCCAGCTGTCTTTTCCGCACAGATACGCAGTATTTT
TRBJ2-7,NA,NA,TRBV27,CASSPLSGGNSYEQYF,TGTGCCAGCAGTCCCCTCAGCGGAGGGAACTCCTACGAGCAGTACTTC
TRBJ2-1,TRBD2,NA,TRBV7-8,CASSPRGVNEQFF,TGTGCCAGCAGCCCCCGGGGGGTCAATGAGCAGTTCTTC
TRBJ1-2,TRBD1,NA,TRBV29-1,CSVDGQGAPYGYTF,TGCAGCGTTGATGGGCAGGGGGCTCCTTATGGCTACACCTTC
TRBJ1-6,NA,NA,TRBV7-3,CASSQLPTGSPLHF,TGTGCCAGCAGCCAGTTACCGACCGGGTCACCCCTCCACTTT
TRBJ2-3,TRBD2,NA,TRBV6-5,CASSPGTSADTQYF,TGTGCCAGCAGTCCCGGGACTAGCGCAGATACGCAGTATTTT
TRBJ1-2,TRBD1,NA,TRBV14,CASSQDLAGGPYGYTF,TGTGCCAGCAGCCAAGATTTGGCAGGGGGGCCCTATGGCTACACCTTC
TRBJ1-2,TRBD1,NA,TRBV5-6,CASSLGQVLTNYGYTF,TGTGCCAGCAGCTTAGGACAGGTCCTAACTAACTATGGCTACACCTTC
TRBJ1-1,NA,once,TRBV19,CASSTGEGPRVYTEAFF,TGTGCCAGTAGTACCGGGGAGGGCCCGCGGGTGTACACTGAAGCTTTCTTT